Each of the 32 T cell receptor beta chains below was sequenced from the same sample in a study of blood T cell repertoires in COVID-19. Method: immunoSEQ multiplex PCR; TCRdb's copy keeps in-frame clones and lacks some. The profile shows 170,000 or so clones, more than 85% of them singletons. Sequenced sample: peripheral blood. The receptors here all came from a man in his 60s with COVID-19, enrolled during active disease.

The CDR3 loop reads CASSRGQGAGEQYF. The DNA for the CDR3 is TGTGCCAGCAGTCGGGGACAGGGGGCGGGGGAGCAGTACTTC. The genes are TRBV6-5 and TRBJ2-7; 12 nucleotides match TRBD1. V lost 5 bases to trimming and J lost 7 bases; unmatched junction nucleotides: 6. Germline assignment: CDR1 MNHEY and CDR2 SVGAGI. This CDR3 is 14 amino acids long.

The chain combines TRBV6-4 with TRBJ1-1; no definite D call. CDR1 and CDR2 (germline): MRHNA, SNTAGT. The CDR3 covers 13 residues. The V gene lost 4 bases and the J gene lost 1 base, with 7 bases spanning the gap. CDR3 coding DNA: TGTGCCAGCAGTGTTCAGTGGAACACTGAAGCTTTCTTT. Translated, it gives CASSVQWNTEAFF.

V usage is TRBV7-2 and J usage is TRBJ1-1; the D gene is possibly TRBD1 (5 bases). This CDR3 is built from 12 residues. V gave up 5 bases and J gave up 5 bases, with 9 bases separating them. Germline V gene lookup returns CDR1 SGHTA and CDR2 FQGNSA. The CDR3 sequence is CASSKGRTEAFF. CDR3 sequence (DNA): TGTGCCAGCAGCAAGGGGAGGACTGAAGCTTTCTTT. Drawing the rest from reference TRBV7-2 and TRBJ1-1, the complete variable domain is GAGVSQSPSNKVTEKGKDVELRCDPISGHTALYWYRQSLGQGLEFLIYFQGNSAPDKSGLPSDRFSAERTGGSVSTLTIQRTQQEDSAVYLCASSKGRTEAFFGQGTRLTVV.

This clone came up a few times. The chain employs TRBV6-7 and TRBJ2-6, with 9 bases fitting TRBD1. TRBV6-7 counts as an open reading frame of uncertain function. The CDR3 has 18 amino acids. Unmatched junction bases numbered 6, after V lost 2 bases and J lost 1 base. Here the CDR3 reads CASSYRGTGLSGANVLTF. In DNA form, the CDR3 reads TGTGCCAGCAGTTACCGCGGGACAGGGCTATCTGGGGCCAACGTCCTGACTTTC.

This chain joins TRBV5-1 and TRBJ2-7; TRBD2 aligns across 7 bases. CDR1 is SGHRS, CDR2 YFSETQ, per germline. The CDR3 loop spans 15 amino acids. J was trimmed by 2 bases and V by 0 bases; bases with no gene match: 5. The DNA for the CDR3 is TGCGCCAGCAGCTTGGTTGCGGGAGCTCCCTACGAGCAGTACTTC. This encodes CASSLVAGAPYEQYF.

The V and J genes are TRBV6-5 and TRBJ1-1; TRBD1 aligns across 8 bases. The CDR3 consists of 14 residues. J gave up 2 bases and V 10 bases, and 9 bases lay outside the gene matches. Per germline, CDR1 MNHEY and CDR2 SVGAGI. CDR3 protein: CATQEDRVNTEAFF. The CDR3 nucleotides read TGTGCCACCCAGGAGGACAGGGTTAACACTGAAGCTTTCTTT.

V usage is TRBV19 and J usage is TRBJ2-2; 9 bases align to TRBD2. The J segment lost 0 bases and the V segment lost 5 bases, leaving 4 bases of the junction unmatched. This CDR3 has 16 residues. CDR1 is LNHDA and CDR2 is SQIVND in the germline V gene (reference sequence). This CDR3 is CASSVAGGSNTGELFF. CDR3 sequence (DNA): TGTGCCAGTAGTGTCGCGGGAGGGTCGAACACCGGGGAGCTGTTTTTT.

On this clone: The junction departs from germline at one end; a sequencing error may be responsible. The rearrangement uses TRBV29-1 and TRBJ2-3; possible D gene TRBD1, 6 bases. CDR3 length equals 14 residues. Germline V gene sequence: CDR1 SQVTM, CDR2 ANQGSEA. The CDR3 region is CSVEDRSSTDTQYF. CDR3 nucleotide sequence: TGCAGCGTAGAAGACAGGTCTAGCACAGATACGCAGTATTTT.

This clone has only a few counts. The same CDR3 is also encoded by other DNA sequences in this sample. The rearrangement joins TRBV2 to TRBJ1-2; 9 bases line up with TRBD1. Germline CDR1 SNHLY, CDR2 FYNNEI. The CDR3 length is 15 residues. The junction had 9 bases not matched to a gene; V was cut back by 6 bases and J by 4 bases. CDR3 residues: CASSVPGQGAYGYTF. The CDR3 DNA follows: TGTGCCAGCAGCGTCCCGGGACAGGGTGCCTATGGCTACACCTTC.

This chain uses TRBV7-3 with TRBJ1-1; D may be TRBD1 (5 bases). Germline CDR1 SGHTA, CDR2 FQGTGA. Trimming left V 4 bases short and J 6 bases short, with 21 bases between. This CDR3 is 16 amino acids long. DNA for the CDR3: TGTGCCAGCAGCTCAAAGGTGGGGGGTCTGGGGCCTGAAGCTTTCTTT. Translation gives CASSSKVGGLGPEAFF.

This clone was counted a few times. The chain links TRBV6-1 to TRBJ1-1; TRBD1 aligns across 7 bases. Per the germline V gene, CDR1 is MNHNS and CDR2 is SASEGT. CDR3 size: 15 residues. The V gene end was trimmed by 2 bases and the J gene end by 8 bases; junction bases not matched to a gene: 11. The CDR3 bases are TGTGCCAGCAGTGAAACTAGGAAGGGGGCGGGGGAAGCTTTCTTT. Protein: CASSETRKGAGEAFF.

This clone occurred once. The V and J genes are TRBV28 and TRBJ1-6, with D tentatively TRBD1 (5 bases). Germline V gene sequence: CDR1 MDHEN, CDR2 SYDVKM. The V gene lost 5 bases and the J gene lost 10 bases, with 15 bases spanning the gap. This CDR3 region has 14 residues. The DNA for the CDR3 is TGTGCCAGCAGTATAAGACAGTTAGGGTCACCCCTCCACTTT. Protein: CASSIRQLGSPLHF.

The chain joins TRBV12-3 or TRBV12-4 to TRBJ1-1; no clear D. V dropped 6 bases and J dropped 5 bases, with 13 bases sitting between them. CDR3 length: 13 amino acids. Here the CDR3 reads CASRNTGGTEAFF. In DNA, the CDR3 is TGTGCCAGCAGAAATACCGGCGGGACTGAAGCTTTCTTT.

This clone was seen just once. The rearrangement uses TRBV24-1 and TRBJ2-7; 9 bases agree with TRBD1. This CDR3 is built from 16 residues. V lost 4 bases to trimming and J lost 5 bases; unmatched junction nucleotides: 11. The germline CDR1 and CDR2 sequences are KGHDR and SFDVKD. The CDR3 region has the DNA TGTGCCACCAGTGACAGAGGGACAGGGAAGCCGCACGAGCAGTACTTC. It is translated as CATSDRGTGKPHEQYF.

The CDR3 is CASLGGTGGNSNQPQHF. CDR3 DNA: TGTGCCAGCCTAGGGGGGACAGGGGGCAACAGCAATCAGCCCCAGCATTTT. This chain joins TRBV19 and TRBJ1-5; 12 bases are shared with TRBD1. With V trimmed by 9 bases and J by 1 base, 10 bases remained unmatched. From germline, CDR1 is LNHDA and CDR2 SQIVND (reference sequence). The CDR3 runs to 17 residues.

V and J are TRBV7-2 and TRBJ1-1; perhaps TRBD1 as D (5 bases). Trimming took 5 bases from V and 5 from J, leaving 15 bases between them. This CDR3 is 14 amino acids long. Germline V gene lookup returns CDR1 SGHTA and CDR2 FQGNSA. The CDR3 here is CASSAFPGGTEAFF. CDR3 bases: TGTGCCAGCAGCGCGTTCCCCGGGGGTACTGAAGCTTTCTTT.

This clone showed up just a few times. V is TRBV7-2 and J is TRBJ2-3, with 9 bases aligning to TRBD2. Losses at the gene ends were 5 bases for V and 0 bases for J; bases not matched to a gene: 15. Germline V gives CDR1 SGHTA, CDR2 FQGNSA. CDR3 length: 19 residues. CDR3 in DNA: TGTGCCAGCAGCGGGGGAGGAGCGGGAGGACTATATAGCACAGATACGCAGTATTTT. This translates into CASSGGGAGGLYSTDTQYF.

The J gene is TRBJ1-1, the V gene TRBV28, with a weak D call TRBD1 (5 bases). The CDR3 consists of 12 residues. Trimming left V 2 bases short and J 7 bases short, with 8 bases between. Looked up from germline, CDR1 is MDHEN and CDR2 is SYDVKM. The CDR3 nucleotides read TGTGCCAGCAGTTTACTACAGGTTGAAGCTTTCTTT. Translating it yields CASSLLQVEAFF.

This clone was counted ten times or more. This sequence joins TRBV27 and TRBJ2-5; no reliable D call. Trimming cost V 0 bases and J 5 bases, with 16 bases left between them. The CDR3 is 16 amino acids. The V gene's germline CDR1 is MNHEY and CDR2 SMNVEV (reference sequence). The CDR3 DNA sequence: TGTGCCAGCAGTTTATCGTCGAGGAAAAGGCTCGAGACCCAGTACTTC. Its translation is CASSLSSRKRLETQYF.

As for this clone: Other DNA sequences within the sample encode an identical CDR3. The CDR3 region has the DNA TGTGCCAGCAGCCAACTTCTTCGACTAGGCTCGGTTTTTTGTATAGCCAAAAACATTCAGTACTTC. Protein sequence: CASSQLLRLGSVFCIAKNIQYF. This chain uses TRBV4-2 with TRBJ2-4; D is possibly TRBD2 (6 bases). The CDR3 is 22 amino acids. Trimming shortened V by 2 bases and J by 0 bases, and 29 bases separated the two germline ends. Germline V gives CDR1 LGHNA, CDR2 YNFKEQ.

This sequence joins TRBV6-2 or TRBV6-3 and TRBJ1-5; D is possibly TRBD1 (5 bases). V lost 2 bases and J 3 bases, leaving 14 bases between the germline ends. CDR1 MNHEY and CDR2 SVGEGT come from the germline V gene. The CDR3 consists of 16 residues. Written as DNA, the CDR3 is TGTGCCAGCAGTTACGCCTGGGGGGTCCCCAATCAGCCCCAGCATTTT. Translated: CASSYAWGVPNQPQHF.

This clone has more than one count but fewer than ten. The rearrangement links TRBV11-2 to TRBJ2-2; D remains unclear. Germline lookup yields CDR1 SGHAT and CDR2 FQNNGV. Trimming shortened V by 5 bases and J by 3 bases, and 10 bases separated the two germline ends. The CDR3 loop spans 14 amino acids. The CDR3 sequence is CASSTNVDTGELFF. The CDR3 coding sequence is TGTGCCAGCAGCACCAACGTAGACACCGGGGAGCTGTTTTTT.

The rearrangement links TRBV5-8 to TRBJ1-3, with D unclear. Germline CDR1 and CDR2: SGHTS and YDEGEE. The V and J ends lost 4 bases and 0 bases respectively, with 8 bases between them. The CDR3 has 14 amino acids. This CDR3 is CASSPRGSGNTIYF. CDR3 DNA: TGTGCCAGCAGCCCGAGAGGCTCTGGAAACACCATATATTTT.

J is TRBJ2-5 and V is TRBV5-1, with TRBD1 matching 9 bases. V lost 4 bases and J lost 5; bases outside the gene matches: 9. The CDR3 runs to 15 residues. Germline V CDR1 and CDR2: SGHRS, YFSETQ. The CDR3 DNA reads TGCGCCAGCAGCGCTGGACAGGGGTTACGGGAGACCCAGTACTTC. Translated: CASSAGQGLRETQYF.

This clone was counted once. The rearrangement uses TRBV27 and TRBJ2-7; D uncertain. The germline V gene encodes CDR1 MNHEY and CDR2 SMNVEV (reference sequence). Trimming shortened V by 3 bases and J by 2 bases, and 5 bases separated the two germline ends. The CDR3 loop spans 12 amino acids. For the CDR3, the DNA is TGTGCCAGCAGTTTCTCTCCCTACGAGCAGTACTTC. It codes for CASSFSPYEQYF.

This rearrangement joins TRBV18 to TRBJ1-4; D remains ambiguous. The V end was cut by 3 bases, the J end by 10 bases, with 9 bases between. CDR1 KGHSH and CDR2 LQKENI come from the germline V gene. The CDR3 runs to 12 residues. CDR3 sequence: CASSPPEGKLFF. The CDR3 DNA is TGTGCCAGCTCACCTCCTGAGGGAAAACTGTTTTTT. Full variable domain (remainder filled in from reference TRBV18 and TRBJ1-4): NAGVMQNPRHLVRRRGQEARLRCSPMKGHSHVYWYRQLPEEGLKFMVYLQKENIIDESGMPKERFSAEFPKEGPSILRIQQVVRGDSAAYFCASSPPEGKLFFGSGTQLSVL.

The rearrangement uses TRBV6-5 and TRBJ1-3, with D possibly matching TRBD1 (5 bases). Germline V gene sequence: CDR1 MNHEY, CDR2 SVGAGI. V was clipped by 10 bases and J by 0 bases, with 10 bases between them. CDR3 length: 13 residues. CDR3 coding DNA: TGTGCCATACGTCAGGGCTCTGGAAACACCATATATTTT. As protein: CAIRQGSGNTIYF.

The CDR3 bases are TGTGCCAGCAGCGTAGGGGTTCTCGGGGGGGCTGGGAATGAGCAGTTCTTC. Its translation: CASSVGVLGGAGNEQFF. The chain links TRBV9 to TRBJ2-1; 8 nucleotides agree with TRBD2. The CDR3 spans 17 residues. CDR1 is SGDLS and CDR2 is YYNGEE in the germline V gene. V lost 0 bases, J lost 7 bases, and 12 bases stayed unmatched.

The chain carries TRBV27 and TRBJ1-2; TRBD1 matches 7 bases. This CDR3 comprises 16 residues. V was pared by 6 bases and J by 5 bases, with 15 bases of the junction left unmatched. Germline V gene data show CDR1 as MNHEY and CDR2 as SMNVEV (reference sequence). The CDR3 DNA is TGTGCCAGCAGCCCGAACATAGGGGGCGCCGGATATGGCTACACCTTC. It is translated as CASSPNIGGAGYGYTF.

This clone appeared once. This chain joins TRBV16 and TRBJ1-2; D is uncertain. Per germline, CDR1 KGHSY and CDR2 FQNENV. CDR3 length equals 13 residues. V was shortened by 1 base and J by 8 bases, with 11 bases between the two germline ends. The CDR3 region has the DNA TGTGCCAGCAGCCAATTTGGAAACGGGGGCTACACCTTC. Translated, it gives CASSQFGNGGYTF. The variable domain in full, completed from reference TRBV16 and TRBJ1-2, reads GEEVAQTPKHLVRGEGQKAKLYCAPIKGHSYVFWYQQVLKNEFKFLISFQNENVFDETGMPKERFSAKCLPNSPCSLEIQATKLEDSAVYFCASSQFGNGGYTFGSGTRLTVV.

The chain carries TRBV5-4 and TRBJ2-3, with 11 positions matching TRBD2. V trimming: 1 base; J trimming: 0 bases; junction bases outside the gene matches: 7. CDR1 and CDR2 (germline): SGHNT, YYREEE (reference sequence). The CDR3 consists of 18 residues. The CDR3 region is CASSLYGASGRSTDTQYF. DNA for the CDR3: TGTGCCAGCAGCTTGTATGGGGCTAGCGGGAGGAGCACAGATACGCAGTATTTT.

This chain joins TRBV7-2 and TRBJ1-4, with TRBD1 identical over 10 bases. This CDR3 is 16 amino acids long. V shed 6 bases, J shed 0 bases, and the junction held 4 bases outside the gene matches. The germline V gene encodes CDR1 SGHTA and CDR2 FQGNSA. The CDR3 DNA sequence: TGTGCCAGCAGTGCGACAGGGGGCGCAACTAATGAAAAACTGTTTTTT. This encodes CASSATGGATNEKLFF.